This record covers a single TCR beta chain. Its specificity is not known. The sample is drawn from a study of radiotherapy plus CTLA-4 blockade in lung cancer. Whole-study context: Disease control was seen in 25% to 40% of patients, objective responses in around 17%. Study results and limitations: Early clonal dynamics of blood T cells, together with interferon-beta, were reported as the best response predictor.

Sequencing was performed with immunoSEQ multiplex PCR; in TCRdb, only in-frame clones are kept and a portion is missing. The sample includes some 87,000 clones, roughly four fifths seen only once; the top ten take 14% to 15%. Germline CDR1 and CDR2: SEHNR and FQNEAQ (reference sequence). There are 13 residues in the CDR3. V dropped 5 bases and J dropped 4 bases, with 11 bases sitting between them. The sequence was obtained from a human donor with non-small cell lung cancer that progressed on radiotherapy plus ipilimumab. This rearrangement joins TRBV7-9 to TRBJ1-2, with no clear D. The material was peripheral blood, obtained from a patient treated with radiotherapy plus ipilimumab. As DNA, the CDR3 is TGTGCCAGCAGCGCGGCCTTCGGCTATGGCTACACCTTC. Protein product: CASSAAFGYGYTF.